The rows below give T cell receptor beta chains drawn from one sample of a study of glioma-infiltrating T cells. Using its own MiXCR run on the multiplex PCR reads, TCRdb lists one record per CDR3 protein. Of about 380,000 distinct CDR3 sequences in the sample, 41% were seen once. The specimen sequenced was glioma tissue, nonneoplastic brain tissue, or PBMCs (not recorded which). Receptor source: a human donor with low-grade glioma or glioblastoma, undergoing nonglioma brain surgery, or in good health (not recorded which). CDR3s include the opening cysteine and the closing phenylalanine or tryptophan. The order of the fields is D gene, J gene, V gene, clone size, CDR3 protein, CDR3 DNA. A D gene is named only where the DNA matches it firmly. The listing skips clone size in some rows; elsewhere it reads once, few, many or a size class.

. | TRBJ2-7 | TRBV6-6 | many | CASSYETGYEQYF | TGTGCCAGCAGTTACGAAACGGGGTACGAGCAGTACTTC
. | TRBJ1-1 | TRBV4-3 | . | CASSRGGSTEAFF | TGCGCCAGCAGTAGGGGGGGCAGCACTGAAGCTTTCTTT
. | TRBJ1-3 | TRBV20-1 | . | CSARAPRDTSGNTIYF | TGCAGTGCTAGAGCTCCCAGGGACACCTCTGGAAACACCATATATTTT
TRBD1 | TRBJ2-5 | TRBV6-1 | . | CASSFSRDREVWGQEQYF | TGTGCCAGCAGTTTCAGCCGGGACAGGGAGGTTTGGGGCCAGGAGCAGTACTTC
TRBD1 | TRBJ2-1 | TRBV28 | . | CASSHRDRDFNEQFF | TGTGCCAGCAGTCATCGGGACAGAGACTTCAATGAGCAGTTCTTC
. | TRBJ2-5 | TRBV15 | . | CATSRGGSQETQYF | TGTGCCACCAGCAGGGGCGGCAGTCAAGAGACCCAGTACTTC
. | TRBJ2-7 | TRBV2 | . | CASTEGRFPYEQYF | TGTGCCAGCACCGAAGGGCGGTTCCCCTACGAGCAGTACTTC
TRBD1 | TRBJ2-1 | TRBV20-1 | . | CSTGGGYNGQFF | TGCAGCACAGGGGGCGGATACAATGGGCAGTTCTTC
. | TRBJ1-1 | TRBV5-1 | few | CASLPGMGSTEAFF | TGCGCCAGCCTTCCGGGGATGGGTAGTACTGAAGCTTTCTTT
. | TRBJ2-1 | TRBV5-1 | . | CASSTGHIGDEQFF | TGCGCCAGCAGCACCGGACACATTGGGGATGAGCAGTTCTTC
TRBD2 | TRBJ2-3 | TRBV4-1 | . | CASSYGLAESTDTQYF | TGCGCCAGCAGCTACGGACTAGCGGAGAGCACAGATACGCAGTATTTT
. | TRBJ1-5 | TRBV15 | many | CATSTRLENQPQHF | TGTGCCACCAGCACCCGACTGGAAAATCAGCCCCAGCATTTT
. | TRBJ2-1 | TRBV6-6 | few | CASSSPNEQFF | TGTGCCAGCAGTTCCCCTAATGAGCAGTTCTTC
. | TRBJ2-7 | TRBV27 | many | CASSLTGVSGLEVYEQYF | TGTGCCAGCAGTTTAACAGGGGTTTCGGGACTAGAGGTCTACGAGCAGTACTTC
TRBD2 | TRBJ2-5 | TRBV28 | once | CASSLGVGGGQETQYF | TGTGCCAGCAGTTTAGGTGTGGGCGGGGGGCAAGAGACCCAGTACTTC
. | TRBJ1-1 | TRBV19 | once | CASSIPSALETFF | TGTGCCAGTAGTATCCCCTCGGCACTGGAAACTTTCTTT
TRBD2 | TRBJ2-7 | TRBV20-1 | many | CSAQLAGVKYEQYF | TGCAGTGCTCAGCTAGCGGGAGTTAAGTACGAGCAGTACTTC
. | TRBJ1-5 | TRBV28 | many | CASRFGGQSTSQHF | TGTGCCAGCAGGTTCGGGGGACAAAGTACTTCCCAGCATTTT
TRBD1 | TRBJ2-7 | TRBV6-1 | many | CASSEGDRGKF | TGTGCCAGCAGTGAAGGAGACAGGGGAAAGTTC
TRBD2 | TRBJ2-1 | TRBV7-9 | . | CASSSARLAGREGQQFF | TGTGCCAGCAGCTCCGCCCGACTAGCGGGGCGGGAGGGGCAGCAGTTCTTC
. | TRBJ2-5 | TRBV20-1 | few | CSASRLAKETQYF | TGCAGTGCTAGCCGGCTAGCGAAGGAGACCCAGTACTTC
TRBD1 | TRBJ1-2 | TRBV5-4 | few | CASSLDWTGGSDGYTF | TGTGCCAGCAGCTTGGATTGGACAGGGGGCAGCGATGGCTACACCTTC
. | TRBJ1-1 | TRBV20-1 | many | CSARAPGSGTEAFF | TGCAGTGCTAGAGCACCGGGGTCGGGGACTGAAGCTTTCTTT
TRBD2 | TRBJ2-3 | TRBV28 | few | CASSAAGGSTDTQYF | TGTGCCAGCAGCGCAGCGGGAGGGAGCACAGATACGCAGTATTTT
TRBD2 | TRBJ2-7 | TRBV7-2 | few | CASSVGTGGSYEQYF | TGTGCCAGCAGCGTCGGGACCGGGGGGTCTTACGAGCAGTACTTC
. | TRBJ1-2 | TRBV7-2 | many | CASSLSVWGYTF | TGTGCCAGCAGCTTATCGGTGTGGGGCTACACCTTC
. | TRBJ1-2 | TRBV7-2 | many | CASSRDRIYGYTF | TGTGCCAGCAGTCGGGACCGTATCTATGGCTACACCTTC
TRBD2 | TRBJ2-3 | TRBV7-6 | . | CASSSTSGIGDTQYF | TGTGCCAGCAGCTCTACTAGCGGGATCGGAGATACGCAGTATTTT
. | TRBJ1-5 | TRBV28 | few | CASRHRRGNQPQHF | TGTGCCAGCAGACATCGAAGGGGCAATCAGCCCCAGCATTTT
. | TRBJ1-1 | TRBV29-1 | few | CSVGDAEAFF | TGCAGCGTGGGGGACGCTGAAGCTTTCTTT
TRBD2 | TRBJ2-3 | TRBV19 | few | CASSILAGTTDTQYF | TGTGCCAGTAGTATTCTAGCGGGGACCACAGATACGCAGTATTTT
TRBD1 | TRBJ2-5 | TRBV7-9 | . | CASSRTGTGREETQYF | TGTGCCAGCAGCCGGACCGGGACAGGGCGGGAAGAGACCCAGTACTTC
TRBD2 | TRBJ2-1 | TRBV20-1 | . | CSQRTIAGLNEKFF | TGCAGTCAACGGACTATAGCGGGGTTAAATGAGAAGTTCTTC
TRBD1 | TRBJ2-2 | TRBV27 | many | CASSRQGPSTGELFF | TGTGCCAGCAGCCGACAGGGCCCCAGCACCGGGGAGCTGTTTTTT
. | TRBJ2-3 | TRBV27 | many | CASGASGGNTDTQYF | TGTGCCAGCGGCGCCTCCGGGGGTAACACAGATACGCAGTATTTT
. | TRBJ2-7 | TRBV6-1 | few | CASSEALQRKYF | TGTGCCAGCAGTGAAGCGCTTCAGAGGAAGTACTTC
. | TRBJ2-3 | TRBV6-4 | many | CASRDSGTDTQYF | TGTGCCAGCAGGGACTCAGGGACAGATACGCAGTATTTT
. | TRBJ1-1 | TRBV5-4 | . | CASIKTGQNTEAFF | TGTGCCAGCATCAAGACGGGACAGAACACTGAAGCTTTCTTT
. | TRBJ2-7 | TRBV20-1 | . | CSARGDGGSYEQYF | TGCAGTGCTAGGGGTGACGGAGGGTCCTACGAGCAGTACTTC
TRBD2 | TRBJ2-5 | TRBV6-5 | once | CASSQGEGLAVPEQETQYF | TGTGCCAGCAGCCAAGGGGAAGGACTAGCGGTTCCAGAACAAGAGACCCAGTACTTC
. | TRBJ2-1 | TRBV25-1 | many | CASSEYQLVYNEQFF | TGTGCCAGCAGTGAATATCAGTTGGTTTACAATGAGCAGTTCTTC
TRBD1 | TRBJ2-1 | TRBV7-9 | . | CASSSTGARILDEQFF | TGTGCCAGCAGCTCGACAGGGGCGCGAATTCTCGATGAGCAGTTCTTC
. | TRBJ1-5 | TRBV7-9 | few | CASSLGDTRYQPQHF | TGTGCCAGCAGCTTAGGGGACACTCGATATCAGCCCCAGCATTTT
. | TRBJ1-2 | TRBV10-3 | few | CAISGFGGLSGYTF | TGTGCCATCAGTGGTTTCGGGGGGCTGAGTGGCTACACCTTC
. | TRBJ1-1 | TRBV7-3 | few | CASSTVQGTEAFF | TGTGCCAGCAGCACCGTACAGGGCACTGAAGCTTTCTTT
TRBD1 | TRBJ1-5 | TRBV28 | . | CASSLRGTGGYQPQHF | TGTGCCAGCAGTTTAAGGGGGACAGGGGGATATCAGCCCCAGCATTTT
TRBD1 | TRBJ2-5 | TRBV15 | many | CATSRMGQQETQYF | TGTGCCACCAGCAGGATGGGACAGCAAGAGACCCAGTACTTC
. | TRBJ1-2 | TRBV20-1 | . | CSARVGRVGGYTF | TGCAGTGCTAGGGTGGGGCGCGTGGGTGGCTACACCTTC
. | TRBJ2-3 | TRBV7-2 | . | CASSTPGLATDTQYF | TGTGCCAGCAGCACCCCTGGGCTGGCCACAGATACGCAGTATTTT
. | TRBJ2-7 | TRBV16 | . | CASSLIPSRAGNEQYF | TGTGCCAGCAGCCTGATTCCGAGTAGGGCGGGAAACGAGCAGTACTTC
. | TRBJ1-1 | TRBV20-1 | few | CSARDRGMNTEAFF | TGCAGTGCTAGAGATCGTGGGATGAACACTGAAGCTTTCTTT
. | TRBJ1-2 | TRBV14 | few | CASSQLSGYGYTF | TGTGCCAGCAGCCAACTGTCAGGCTATGGCTACACCTTC
. | TRBJ2-5 | TRBV29-1 | few | CSVLARAGETQYF | TGCAGCGTTTTAGCCAGGGCGGGAGAGACCCAGTACTTC